The rows below give T cell receptor beta chains drawn from one sample of a study of CD8+CD57+ T cells in acquired aplastic anemia. TCRdb analysed the reads with MiXCR anew, one entry per CDR3 protein. The sample records 200,000 or so distinct CDR3 sequences, approximately 51% being singletons. The sample taken for sequencing was sorted CD4+, CD8+, or CD8+CD57+ T cells (not recorded which) from PBMCs. The receptors originated from a human donor with aplastic anemia. CDR3s include the opening cysteine and the closing phenylalanine or tryptophan. The order of the fields is J gene, D gene, V gene, clone size, CDR3 protein, CDR3 DNA. D genes are given only for firm matches. Clone sizes are given selectively: once, few, many, or a class where the clone is expanded.

J gene: TRBJ2-1
D gene: NA
V gene: TRBV10-3
clone size: NA
CDR3 protein: CAILGDDYNEQFF
CDR3 DNA: TGTGCCATCCTCGGGGACGACTACAATGAGCAGTTCTTC

J gene: TRBJ2-3
D gene: TRBD2
V gene: TRBV20-1
clone size: many
CDR3 protein: CSASLGGGLTDTQYF
CDR3 DNA: TGCAGTGCCTCCCTTGGGGGGGGACTCACAGATACGCAGTATTTT

J gene: TRBJ1-2
D gene: NA
V gene: TRBV3-1
clone size: many
CDR3 protein: CASSQDSGRAYGYTF
CDR3 DNA: TGTGCCAGCAGCCAAGATTCCGGCAGAGCCTATGGCTACACCTTC

J gene: TRBJ2-7
D gene: TRBD1
V gene: TRBV20-1
clone size: NA
CDR3 protein: CSALPGQKYEQYF
CDR3 DNA: TGCAGTGCGCTACCGGGACAGAAATACGAGCAGTACTTC

J gene: TRBJ1-6
D gene: NA
V gene: TRBV11-2
clone size: many
CDR3 protein: CASSLRADSPLHF
CDR3 DNA: TGTGCCAGCAGCTTGAGAGCTGATTCACCCCTCCACTTT

J gene: TRBJ1-6
D gene: NA
V gene: TRBV5-4
clone size: NA
CDR3 protein: CASRERQVFGSPLHF
CDR3 DNA: TGTGCCAGCAGGGAACGACAGGTCTTTGGATCACCCCTCCACTTT

J gene: TRBJ2-1
D gene: NA
V gene: TRBV29-1
clone size: NA
CDR3 protein: CSVEVYQDEQFF
CDR3 DNA: TGCAGCGTTGAGGTCTACCAGGATGAGCAGTTCTTC

J gene: TRBJ2-7
D gene: NA
V gene: TRBV3-1
clone size: NA
CDR3 protein: CASTRTYPDSSYEQYF
CDR3 DNA: TGTGCCAGCACACGCACCTACCCGGACAGCTCCTACGAGCAGTACTTC

J gene: TRBJ1-5
D gene: NA
V gene: TRBV7-9
clone size: NA
CDR3 protein: CASSYAGGGNQPQHF
CDR3 DNA: TGTGCCAGCAGCTATGCGGGGGGCGGGAATCAGCCCCAGCATTTT

J gene: TRBJ2-5
D gene: NA
V gene: TRBV4-1
clone size: NA
CDR3 protein: CASSNGMFEETQYF
CDR3 DNA: TGCGCCAGCAGCAACGGGATGTTTGAAGAGACCCAGTACTTC

J gene: TRBJ2-1
D gene: NA
V gene: TRBV20-1
clone size: many
CDR3 protein: CSARQQLGNEQFF
CDR3 DNA: TGCAGTGCTAGACAGCAGTTAGGCAATGAGCAGTTCTTC

J gene: TRBJ2-7
D gene: NA
V gene: TRBV9
clone size: NA
CDR3 protein: CASSVGTVSYEQYF
CDR3 DNA: TGTGCCAGCAGCGTAGGGACAGTTTCCTACGAGCAGTACTTC

J gene: TRBJ2-2
D gene: TRBD1
V gene: TRBV20-1
clone size: NA
CDR3 protein: CSARNPGQGGVELFF
CDR3 DNA: TGCAGTGCTAGAAACCCGGGACAGGGGGGCGTCGAGCTGTTTTTT

J gene: TRBJ1-2
D gene: NA
V gene: TRBV2
clone size: many
CDR3 protein: CASSLTDGYTF
CDR3 DNA: TGTGCCAGCAGCCTCACAGATGGCTACACCTTC

J gene: TRBJ1-5
D gene: NA
V gene: TRBV7-2
clone size: NA
CDR3 protein: CASSSEAGNQPQHF
CDR3 DNA: TGTGCCAGCAGCAGTGAGGCAGGCAATCAGCCCCAGCATTTT

J gene: TRBJ1-5
D gene: NA
V gene: TRBV20-1
clone size: NA
CDR3 protein: CSARVADQPQHF
CDR3 DNA: TGCAGTGCTAGAGTGGCGGATCAGCCCCAGCATTTT

J gene: TRBJ1-5
D gene: NA
V gene: TRBV2
clone size: many
CDR3 protein: CASTGGGFSNQPQHF
CDR3 DNA: TGTGCCAGCACAGGAGGGGGGTTTAGCAATCAGCCCCAGCATTTT

J gene: TRBJ1-2
D gene: NA
V gene: TRBV6-2/TRBV6-3
clone size: many
CDR3 protein: CASSYGQLSYGYTF
CDR3 DNA: TGTGCCAGCAGTTACGGGCAGCTTTCCTATGGCTACACCTTC

J gene: TRBJ1-1
D gene: NA
V gene: TRBV7-9
clone size: NA
CDR3 protein: CASSAGGGRVAFF
CDR3 DNA: TGTGCCAGCAGTGCGGGGGGAGGCAGGGTAGCTTTCTTT

J gene: TRBJ1-2
D gene: NA
V gene: TRBV10-3
clone size: NA
CDR3 protein: CASSYSGTTTGNTF
CDR3 DNA: TGTGCCAGCAGTTACTCGGGGACCACGACTGGAAACACCTTC

J gene: TRBJ1-5
D gene: TRBD1
V gene: TRBV11-2
clone size: NA
CDR3 protein: CASSPLGQAQHF
CDR3 DNA: TGTGCCAGCAGCCCATTGGGACAGGCCCAGCATTTT

J gene: TRBJ1-5
D gene: TRBD1
V gene: TRBV7-9
clone size: NA
CDR3 protein: CASSLGDRDCSNQHF
CDR3 DNA: TGTGCCAGCAGCTTAGGAGACAGGGACTGTAGCAATCAGCATTTT

J gene: TRBJ2-7
D gene: NA
V gene: TRBV7-9
clone size: NA
CDR3 protein: CASSLTTGTTYEQYF
CDR3 DNA: TGTGCCAGCAGCTTGACGACGGGGACGACCTACGAGCAGTACTTC

J gene: TRBJ1-6
D gene: NA
V gene: TRBV7-2
clone size: once
CDR3 protein: CASSIQGSGDSPLHF
CDR3 DNA: TGTGCCAGCAGCATACAGGGTTCGGGAGATTCACCCCTCCACTTT

J gene: TRBJ2-3
D gene: NA
V gene: TRBV20-1
clone size: many
CDR3 protein: CSARFSPATDTQYF
CDR3 DNA: TGCAGTGCTAGATTCAGTCCAGCGACAGATACGCAGTATTTT

J gene: TRBJ1-6
D gene: NA
V gene: TRBV15
clone size: NA
CDR3 protein: CATSSREHSPLHF
CDR3 DNA: TGTGCCACCAGCAGTCGAGAGCATTCACCCCTCCACTTT

J gene: TRBJ2-7
D gene: NA
V gene: TRBV7-9
clone size: once
CDR3 protein: CASSPRVVGEREQYF
CDR3 DNA: TGTGCCAGCAGCCCCCGGGTAGTGGGTGAGCGCGAGCAGTACTTC

J gene: TRBJ1-6
D gene: NA
V gene: TRBV10-3
clone size: many
CDR3 protein: CAISDSDNLYNSPLHF
CDR3 DNA: TGTGCCATCAGTGACAGTGACAACCTCTATAATTCACCCCTCCACTTT

J gene: TRBJ1-2
D gene: NA
V gene: TRBV19
clone size: many
CDR3 protein: CASRGGEGYGYTF
CDR3 DNA: TGTGCCAGTAGGGGTGGGGAAGGCTATGGCTACACCTTC

J gene: TRBJ2-7
D gene: NA
V gene: TRBV5-6
clone size: NA
CDR3 protein: CASSWRTAITYEQYF
CDR3 DNA: TGTGCCAGCAGCTGGCGGACAGCGATAACCTACGAGCAGTACTTC

J gene: TRBJ2-2
D gene: NA
V gene: TRBV11-2
clone size: NA
CDR3 protein: CASSLEGGLLNTGELFF
CDR3 DNA: TGTGCCAGCAGCTTAGAAGGGGGACTTCTGAACACCGGGGAGCTGTTTTTT

J gene: TRBJ2-7
D gene: NA
V gene: TRBV20-1
clone size: once
CDR3 protein: CSANGQTYEQYF
CDR3 DNA: TGCAGTGCTAACGGGCAGACCTACGAGCAGTACTTC

J gene: TRBJ2-7
D gene: NA
V gene: TRBV3-1
clone size: NA
CDR3 protein: CASSQVGGYEQYF
CDR3 DNA: TGTGCCAGCAGCCAAGTTGGCGGCTACGAGCAGTACTTC